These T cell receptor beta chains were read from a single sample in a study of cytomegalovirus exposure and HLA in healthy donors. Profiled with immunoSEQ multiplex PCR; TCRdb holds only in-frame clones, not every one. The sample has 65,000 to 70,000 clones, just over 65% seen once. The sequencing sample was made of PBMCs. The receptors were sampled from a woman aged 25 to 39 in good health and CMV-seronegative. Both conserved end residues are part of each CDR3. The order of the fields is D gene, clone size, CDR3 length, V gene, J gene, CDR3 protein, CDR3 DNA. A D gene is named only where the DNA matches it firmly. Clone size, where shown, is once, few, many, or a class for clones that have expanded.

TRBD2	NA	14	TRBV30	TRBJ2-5	CAWSTAGGGETQYF	TGTGCCTGGAGTACAGCGGGGGGAGGAGAGACCCAGTACTTC
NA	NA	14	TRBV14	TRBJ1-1	CASSLPGVNTEAFF	TGTGCCAGCAGTCTTCCGGGGGTGAACACTGAAGCTTTCTTT
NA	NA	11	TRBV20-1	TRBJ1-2	CSARGAGGYTF	TGCAGTGCTAGAGGCGCGGGGGGCTACACCTTC
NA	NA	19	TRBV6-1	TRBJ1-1	CASSESPGGGKGMNTEAFF	TGTGCCAGCAGTGAATCCCCGGGTGGGGGGAAGGGGATGAACACTGAAGCTTTCTTT
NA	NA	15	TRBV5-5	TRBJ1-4	CASSLEGDKNEKLFF	TGTGCCAGCAGCTTGGAGGGGGACAAGAATGAAAAACTGTTTTTT
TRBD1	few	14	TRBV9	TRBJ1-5	CASSGQGLNQPQHF	TGTGCCAGCAGCGGACAGGGCTTAAATCAGCCCCAGCATTTT
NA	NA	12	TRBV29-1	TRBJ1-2	CSVETPRWGYTF	TGCAGCGTTGAAACCCCCAGGTGGGGCTACACCTTC
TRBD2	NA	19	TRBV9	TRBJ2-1	CASSVAGLAGARSYNEQFF	TGTGCCAGCAGCGTAGCCGGGTTAGCGGGGGCCCGCTCCTACAATGAGCAGTTCTTC
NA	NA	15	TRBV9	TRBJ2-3	CASSAVGGPTDTQYF	TGTGCCAGCAGCGCTGTCGGGGGGCCAACAGATACGCAGTATTTT
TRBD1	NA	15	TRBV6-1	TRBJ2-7	CASSVRTGGDYEQYF	TGTGCCAGCAGTGTCCGGACAGGGGGGGACTACGAGCAGTACTTC
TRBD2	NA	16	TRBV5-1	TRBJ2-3	CASSPQVRGATDTQYF	TGCGCCAGCAGCCCACAGGTGCGGGGGGCCACAGATACGCAGTATTTT
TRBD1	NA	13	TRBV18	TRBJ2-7	CASSPGTGDEQYF	TGTGCCAGCTCACCCGGGACAGGGGACGAGCAGTACTTC
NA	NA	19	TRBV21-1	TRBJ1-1	CASSKEGGRQGARNTEAFF	TGTGCCAGCAGCAAAGAAGGAGGAAGACAGGGGGCGCGGAACACTGAAGCTTTCTTT
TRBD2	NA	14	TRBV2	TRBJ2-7	CASSENAGDVEQYF	TGTGCCAGCAGTGAAAATGCGGGGGATGTGGAGCAGTACTTC
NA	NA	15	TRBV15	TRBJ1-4	CATSRERQINEKLFF	TGTGCCACCAGCAGAGAGCGGCAGATTAATGAAAAACTGTTTTTT
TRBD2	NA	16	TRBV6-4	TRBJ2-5	CASPLGRTSGPETQYF	TGTGCCAGCCCCCTGGGGAGGACTAGCGGCCCAGAGACCCAGTACTTC
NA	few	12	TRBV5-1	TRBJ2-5	CASSSYQETQYF	TGCGCCAGCAGCTCGTACCAAGAGACCCAGTACTTC
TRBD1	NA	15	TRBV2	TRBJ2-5	CADKSTGGPQETQYF	TGTGCCGACAAGTCGACAGGGGGGCCTCAAGAGACCCAGTACTTC
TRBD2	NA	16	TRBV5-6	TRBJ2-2	CASSFSGGARTGELFF	TGTGCCAGCAGCTTTAGCGGGGGGGCGAGAACCGGGGAGCTGTTTTTT
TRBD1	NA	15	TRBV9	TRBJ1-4	CASSDETGDGEKLFF	TGTGCCAGCAGCGACGAGACAGGGGATGGGGAAAAACTGTTTTTT
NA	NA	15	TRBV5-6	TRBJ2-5	CASSPDRSYQETQYF	TGTGCCAGCAGCCCGGACAGATCGTACCAAGAGACCCAGTACTTC
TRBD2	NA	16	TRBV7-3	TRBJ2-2	CASSRNSGGYTGELFF	TGTGCCAGCAGCCGGAATAGCGGGGGATACACCGGGGAGCTGTTTTTT
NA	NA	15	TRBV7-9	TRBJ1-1	CASSLGAGANTEAFF	TGTGCCAGCAGCTTAGGGGCGGGGGCAAACACTGAAGCTTTCTTT
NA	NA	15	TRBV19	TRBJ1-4	CASTRKRGGVEKLFF	TGTGCCAGTACCCGCAAAAGGGGAGGCGTTGAAAAACTGTTTTTT
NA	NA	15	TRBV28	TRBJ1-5	CASSFRVRSNQPQHF	TGTGCCAGCAGTTTCCGGGTGAGGAGCAATCAGCCCCAGCATTTT
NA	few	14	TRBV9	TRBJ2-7	CASSVDGREHEQYF	TGTGCCAGCAGCGTAGACGGCAGGGAACACGAGCAGTACTTC
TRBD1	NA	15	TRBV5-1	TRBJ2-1	CASSLVVGTEKEQFF	TGCGCCAGCAGCTTGGTAGTGGGGACAGAAAAAGAGCAGTTCTTC